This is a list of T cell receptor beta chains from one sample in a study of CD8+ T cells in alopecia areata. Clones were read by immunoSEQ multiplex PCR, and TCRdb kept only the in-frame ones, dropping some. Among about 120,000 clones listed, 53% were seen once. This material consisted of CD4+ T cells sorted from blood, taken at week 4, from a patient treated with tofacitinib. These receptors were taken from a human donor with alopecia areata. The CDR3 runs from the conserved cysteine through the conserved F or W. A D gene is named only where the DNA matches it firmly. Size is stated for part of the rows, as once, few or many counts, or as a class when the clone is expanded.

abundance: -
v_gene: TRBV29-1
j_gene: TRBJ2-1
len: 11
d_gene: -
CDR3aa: CSVEGVNEQFF
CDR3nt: TGCAGCGTTGAAGGCGTAAATGAGCAGTTCTTC

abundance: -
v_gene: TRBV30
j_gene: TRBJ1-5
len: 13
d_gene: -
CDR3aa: CAWSVSLNQPQHF
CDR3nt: TGTGCCTGGAGTGTGAGCCTCAATCAGCCCCAGCATTTT

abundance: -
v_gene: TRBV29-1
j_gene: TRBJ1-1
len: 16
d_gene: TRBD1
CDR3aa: CSVSLTTQGASTEAFF
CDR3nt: TGCAGCGTTTCGCTTACTACACAGGGGGCAAGCACTGAAGCTTTCTTT

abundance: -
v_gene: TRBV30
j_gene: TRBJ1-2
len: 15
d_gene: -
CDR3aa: CAWSRGQGPTSGYTF
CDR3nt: TGTGCCTGGAGTCGAGGGCAGGGCCCGACTAGTGGCTACACCTTC

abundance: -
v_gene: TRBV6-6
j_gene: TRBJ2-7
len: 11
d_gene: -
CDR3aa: CASEAAAEQYF
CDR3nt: TGTGCCAGCGAGGCAGCCGCCGAGCAGTACTTC

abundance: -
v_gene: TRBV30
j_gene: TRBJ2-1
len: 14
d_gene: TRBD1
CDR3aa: CAWSPDRVATEQFF
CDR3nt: TGTGCCTGGAGCCCAGACAGGGTGGCCACTGAGCAGTTCTTC

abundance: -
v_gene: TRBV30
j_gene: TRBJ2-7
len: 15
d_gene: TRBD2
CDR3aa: CAWSGTSGRAYEQYF
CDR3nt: TGTGCCTGGAGTGGGACTAGCGGGAGGGCCTACGAGCAGTACTTC

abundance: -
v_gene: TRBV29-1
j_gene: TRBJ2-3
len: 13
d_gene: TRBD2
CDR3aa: CSVTGAGADTQYF
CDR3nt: TGCAGCGTGACCGGGGCGGGAGCAGATACGCAGTATTTT

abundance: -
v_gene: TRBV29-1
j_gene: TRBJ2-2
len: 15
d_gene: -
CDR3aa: CSVDIGQGYTGELFF
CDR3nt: TGCAGCGTTGATATAGGCCAGGGATACACCGGGGAGCTGTTTTTT

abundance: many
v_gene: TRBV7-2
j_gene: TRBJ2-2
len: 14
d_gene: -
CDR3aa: CASSRTANTGELFF
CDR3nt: TGTGCCAGCAGCCGGACAGCGAACACCGGGGAGCTGTTTTTT

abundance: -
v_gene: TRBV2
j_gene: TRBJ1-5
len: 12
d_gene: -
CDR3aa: CASRDSNQPQHF
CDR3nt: TGTGCCAGCCGGGACAGCAATCAGCCCCAGCATTTT

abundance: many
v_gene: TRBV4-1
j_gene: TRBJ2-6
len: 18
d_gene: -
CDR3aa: CASSQEGGGFSGANVLTF
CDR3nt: TGCGCCAGCAGCCAAGAAGGTGGCGGGTTTTCTGGGGCCAACGTCCTGACTTTC

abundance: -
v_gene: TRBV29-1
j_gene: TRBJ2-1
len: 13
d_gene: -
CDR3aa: CSYLGVSYNEQFF
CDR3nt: TGCAGCTACCTAGGAGTCTCCTACAATGAGCAGTTCTTC

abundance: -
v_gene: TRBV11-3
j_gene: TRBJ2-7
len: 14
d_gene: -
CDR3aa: CASSLTGSSYEQYF
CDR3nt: TGTGCCAGCAGCTTAACGGGGAGCTCCTACGAGCAGTACTTC

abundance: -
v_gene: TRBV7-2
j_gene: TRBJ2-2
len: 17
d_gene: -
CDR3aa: CASSLSGRLSNTGELFF
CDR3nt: TGTGCCAGCAGCTTATCGGGGCGGCTTTCGAACACCGGGGAGCTGTTTTTT

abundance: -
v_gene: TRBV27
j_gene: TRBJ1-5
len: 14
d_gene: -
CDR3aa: CASSSGARDQPQHF
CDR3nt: TGTGCCAGCAGTTCAGGGGCGCGGGATCAGCCCCAGCATTTT

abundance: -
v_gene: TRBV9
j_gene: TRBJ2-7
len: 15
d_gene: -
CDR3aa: CASSAGVERTGEQYF
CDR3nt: TGTGCCAGCAGCGCTGGGGTGGAGAGGACGGGCGAGCAGTACTTC

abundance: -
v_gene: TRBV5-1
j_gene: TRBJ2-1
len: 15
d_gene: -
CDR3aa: CASSLVRFSYNEQFF
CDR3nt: TGCGCCAGCAGCTTGGTCCGGTTCTCCTACAATGAGCAGTTCTTC

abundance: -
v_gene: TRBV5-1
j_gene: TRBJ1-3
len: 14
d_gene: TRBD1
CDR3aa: CASSRSDRANTIYF
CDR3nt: TGCGCCAGCAGCCGGTCCGACAGGGCGAACACCATATATTTT

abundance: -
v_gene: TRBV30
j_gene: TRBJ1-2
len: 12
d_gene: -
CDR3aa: CAWKPVSYGYTF
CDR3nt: TGTGCCTGGAAGCCTGTCTCCTATGGCTACACCTTC

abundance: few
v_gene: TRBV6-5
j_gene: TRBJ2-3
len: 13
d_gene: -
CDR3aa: CASSYSRADTQYF
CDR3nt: TGTGCCAGCAGTTACTCGAGGGCAGATACGCAGTATTTT

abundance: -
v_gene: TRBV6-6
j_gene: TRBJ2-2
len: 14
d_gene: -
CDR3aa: CASSRTSNTGELFF
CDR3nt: TGTGCCAGCAGTCGGACTTCGAACACCGGGGAGCTGTTTTTT

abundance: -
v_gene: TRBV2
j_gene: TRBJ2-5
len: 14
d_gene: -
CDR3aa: CASNFGGAQETQYF
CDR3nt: TGTGCCAGCAACTTCGGCGGGGCCCAAGAGACCCAGTACTTC

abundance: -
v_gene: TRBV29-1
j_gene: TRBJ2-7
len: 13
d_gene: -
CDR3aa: CSVFSSDSYEQYF
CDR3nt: TGCAGCGTTTTCAGCAGCGATTCCTACGAGCAGTACTTC

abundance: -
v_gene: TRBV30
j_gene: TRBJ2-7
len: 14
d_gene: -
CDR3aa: CAWSGQAKAYEQYF
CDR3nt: TGTGCCTGGAGTGGACAGGCGAAGGCCTACGAGCAGTACTTC

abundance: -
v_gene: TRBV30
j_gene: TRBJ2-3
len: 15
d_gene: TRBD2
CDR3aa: CAWSRLAGATDTQYF
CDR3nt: TGTGCCTGGAGTAGGCTAGCGGGGGCCACAGATACGCAGTATTTT

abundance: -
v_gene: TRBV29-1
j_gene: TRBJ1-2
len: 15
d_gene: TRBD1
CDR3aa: CSVDSQGGINYGYTF
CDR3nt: TGCAGCGTTGATTCCCAGGGGGGGATTAACTATGGCTACACCTTC

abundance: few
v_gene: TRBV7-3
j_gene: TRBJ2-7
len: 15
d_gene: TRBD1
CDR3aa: CASSNTGTGPNEQYF
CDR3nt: TGTGCCAGCAGCAATACTGGGACAGGTCCTAACGAGCAGTACTTC

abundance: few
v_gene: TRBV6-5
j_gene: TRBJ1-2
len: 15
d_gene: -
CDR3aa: CASSDFTVGSSGYTF
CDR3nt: TGTGCCAGCAGCGATTTCACGGTGGGATCAAGCGGCTACACCTTC

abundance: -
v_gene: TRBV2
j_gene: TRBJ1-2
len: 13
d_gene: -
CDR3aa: CATLQEEGYGYTF
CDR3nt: TGTGCCACCCTGCAGGAAGAGGGCTATGGCTACACCTTC

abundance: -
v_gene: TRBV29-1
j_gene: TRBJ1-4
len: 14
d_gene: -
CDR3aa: CSVVMTGENEKLFF
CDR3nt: TGCAGCGTAGTAATGACAGGCGAGAATGAAAAACTGTTTTTT

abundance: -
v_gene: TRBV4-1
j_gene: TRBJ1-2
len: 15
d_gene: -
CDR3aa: CASSQDFRGGGGYTF
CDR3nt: TGCGCCAGCAGCCAAGATTTTAGAGGGGGTGGTGGCTACACCTTC

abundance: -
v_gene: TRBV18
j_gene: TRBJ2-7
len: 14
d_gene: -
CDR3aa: CASSPEGGPYEQYF
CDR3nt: TGTGCCAGCTCACCAGAGGGGGGGCCCTACGAGCAGTACTTC

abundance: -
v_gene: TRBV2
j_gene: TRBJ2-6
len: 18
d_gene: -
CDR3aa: CASSLQGTHHSGANVLTF
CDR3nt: TGTGCCAGCAGCCTACAGGGTACCCACCACTCTGGGGCCAACGTCCTGACTTTC

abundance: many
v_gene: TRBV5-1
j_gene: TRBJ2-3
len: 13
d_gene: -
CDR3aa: CASSSDSTDTQYF
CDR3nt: TGCGCCAGCAGCTCCGATAGCACAGATACGCAGTATTTT

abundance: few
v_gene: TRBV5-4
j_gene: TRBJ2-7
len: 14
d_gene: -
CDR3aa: CASSSTSGNYEQYF
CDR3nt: TGTGCCAGCAGTTCCACATCGGGCAACTACGAGCAGTACTTC

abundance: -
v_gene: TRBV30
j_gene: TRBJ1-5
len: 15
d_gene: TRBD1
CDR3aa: CAWSIGTGRNQPQHF
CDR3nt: TGTGCCTGGAGTATCGGGACAGGGAGAAATCAGCCCCAGCATTTT

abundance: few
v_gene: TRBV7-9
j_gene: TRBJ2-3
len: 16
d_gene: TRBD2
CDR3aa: CASSEGLAGNTDTQYF
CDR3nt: TGTGCCAGCAGCGAAGGACTAGCGGGAAACACAGATACGCAGTATTTT

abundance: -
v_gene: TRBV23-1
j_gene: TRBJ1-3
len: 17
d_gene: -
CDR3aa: CASSQGRAPQTGNTIYF
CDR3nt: TGCGCCAGCAGTCAGGGGAGGGCCCCTCAAACTGGAAACACCATATATTTT

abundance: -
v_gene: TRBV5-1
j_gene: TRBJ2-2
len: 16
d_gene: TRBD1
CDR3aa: CASSLEPRGPSGELFF
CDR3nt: TGCGCCAGCAGCTTGGAGCCCAGGGGGCCATCCGGGGAGCTGTTTTTT